These T cell receptor beta chains were read from a single sample in a study of shared clonotypes between healthy human individuals. TCRdb's table, derived via immunoSEQ multiplex PCR, lists solely in-frame clones and lacks some. Of about 2.4 million clones in the sample, about 92% were seen once. The sample taken for sequencing was naive CD4+ T cells sorted from blood. The receptors stem from a man aged 18-30 years in good health. CDR3s include the opening cysteine and the closing phenylalanine or tryptophan. A D gene is named only where the DNA matches it firmly. Size is omitted from some rows. Given values are once, few, many or a class for expanded clones.

D gene	J gene	clone size	V gene	CDR3 DNA	CDR3 protein
-	TRBJ2-7	few	TRBV30	TGTGCCTGGAGTCCAGCCTACGAGCAGTACTTC	CAWSPAYEQYF
-	TRBJ1-3	-	TRBV30	TGTGCCTTTTCGGAGTCTGGAAACACCATATATTTT	CAFSESGNTIYF
TRBD1	TRBJ1-1	-	TRBV5-1	TGCGCCAGCAGCGTAACAGGGGTTAACACTGAAGCTTTCTTT	CASSVTGVNTEAFF
TRBD1	TRBJ1-4	-	TRBV15	TGTGCCACCAGCAGAGAGACAGGGGCAACTAATGAAAAACTGTTTTTT	CATSRETGATNEKLFF
-	TRBJ1-2	-	TRBV11-2	TGTGCCAGCAGCCCCGACGGGGGCGGTGGCTACACCTTC	CASSPDGGGGYTF
TRBD1	TRBJ2-1	-	TRBV5-4	TGTGCCAGCAGCCTTCCAGGGGGCGACTACAATGAGCAGTTCTTC	CASSLPGGDYNEQFF
-	TRBJ1-2	-	TRBV18	TGTGCCAGCTTCGCAGGGCTGCCAGTTTATGGCTACACCTTC	CASFAGLPVYGYTF
TRBD1	TRBJ1-1	-	TRBV6-1	TGTGCCAGCAGCTTGACAGGGGCGGGCACTGAAGCTTTCTTT	CASSLTGAGTEAFF
-	TRBJ1-1	-	TRBV18	TGTGCCAGCTCACCCATGAAAGGAGGGGGCACTGAAGCTTTCTTT	CASSPMKGGGTEAFF
-	TRBJ1-2	-	TRBV30	TGTGCCTGGAGTGTTTCGACAGCCTATGGCTACACCTTC	CAWSVSTAYGYTF
TRBD1	TRBJ2-7	-	TRBV6-1	TGTGCCAGCAGTGGACAGGGACAGGGCTACGAGCAGTACTTC	CASSGQGQGYEQYF
TRBD1	TRBJ2-7	-	TRBV25-1	TGTGCCAGCAGGAAAGGACAGGGGCCCTACGAGCAGTACTTC	CASRKGQGPYEQYF
-	TRBJ1-1	-	TRBV6-1	TGTGCCAGCAGTGAAGCGCTCCTCCTGAACACTGAAGCTTTCTTT	CASSEALLLNTEAFF
TRBD2	TRBJ2-7	-	TRBV19	TGTGCCAGTAGTAGGACTAGCGCCAACCCCAGCTCCTACGAGCAGTACTTC	CASSRTSANPSSYEQYF
-	TRBJ1-6	-	TRBV6-4	TGTGCCAGCAGTGACAGGGAAAGGGGATCACCCCTCCACTTT	CASSDRERGSPLHF
-	TRBJ1-6	-	TRBV10-3	TGTGCCATCAGTGAATTGCAGGCAGGTAATTCACCCCTCCACTTT	CAISELQAGNSPLHF
TRBD2	TRBJ2-7	once	TRBV10-2	TGCGCCAGCAGTGAGTCGACTCCCGGGACTAGTGCCCGCGAGCAGTACTTC	CASSESTPGTSAREQYF
-	TRBJ2-5	-	TRBV5-1	TGCGCCAGCAGCTTGGAGGGTCGGCCGCAAGAGACCCAGTACTTC	CASSLEGRPQETQYF
TRBD2	TRBJ2-7	-	TRBV6-9	TGTGCCAGCAGTCGTCTTGGCGGGGGGGCCTACGAGCAGTACTTC	CASSRLGGGAYEQYF
TRBD1	TRBJ1-5	-	TRBV5-6	TGTGCCAGCAGCTTCGGACGGACAGGTCCCCAGCATTTT	CASSFGRTGPQHF
-	TRBJ1-6	-	TRBV21-1	TGTGCCAGCAGCATCCCAGGGGTTTCACCCCTCCACTTT	CASSIPGVSPLHF
TRBD1	TRBJ1-5	few	TRBV5-1	TGCGCCAGCAGCTATTCGGGACAGGGGGATCAGCCCCAGCATTTT	CASSYSGQGDQPQHF
-	TRBJ1-5	-	TRBV6-6	TGTGCCAGCACCCGCCTTGGGGGTCTTAGCAATCAGCCCCAGCATTTT	CASTRLGGLSNQPQHF
TRBD2	TRBJ2-2	-	TRBV19	TGTGCCAGCCAGATCGGGACTAGCCTTCTAGACGGGGAGCTGTTTTTT	CASQIGTSLLDGELFF
TRBD2	TRBJ2-1	-	TRBV7-9	TGTGCCAGCAGCTCACAAGCGGGGGTGCAGTTCTTC	CASSSQAGVQFF
-	TRBJ2-3	once	TRBV20-1	TGCAGTGCTAGAGTGGGGGATACGCAGTATTTT	CSARVGDTQYF